Each of the 25 T cell receptor beta chains below was sequenced from the same sample in a study of beta chain features in type 1 diabetes. Since all of the isolated RNA was reverse transcribed, expressed TCRB transcripts were what got sequenced. Assay used: immunoSEQ multiplex PCR; TCRdb lists only in-frame clones, some missing. The table has about 340,000 clones, around 9.3% seen once; the top ten hold 0.95% to 1.1%. Whole-study results and caveats: There was a moderate but significant shortening of TCRB CDR3s in all four CD4+ subsets of Type 1 diabetes patients.

No cognate antigen is known for these TCRs. The source material was central memory CD4+ T cells from blood. All receptors come from a man between 25 and 39 years old with type 1 diabetes.

The table lists this clone with a few counts. The chain has TRBV11-2 and TRBJ2-1; D not resolved. Germline V CDR1 and CDR2: SGHAT, FQNNGV. Trimming removed 1 base at V and 3 bases at J, with 13 bases between. This CDR3 has 16 residues. The CDR3 here is CASSLGGATVYNEQFF. The CDR3 nucleotides are TGTGCCAGCAGCTTAGGAGGTGCGACGGTCTACAATGAGCAGTTCTTC.

This clone was detected only a few times. The gene calls are TRBV7-2 and TRBJ2-5, with 7 positions matching TRBD2. The CDR3 has 15 amino acids. The V segment lost 5 bases and the J segment 2 bases; nucleotides outside the gene matches: 8. Germline V gene data show CDR1 as SGHTA and CDR2 as FQGNSA. This chain's CDR3 is CASSLLVGGQETQYF. As DNA, the CDR3 is TGTGCCAGCAGCCTCCTTGTGGGGGGGCAAGAGACCCAGTACTTC.

J is TRBJ2-2 and V is TRBV7-2; 8 positions agree with TRBD2. CDR3 length: 14 residues. Per germline, CDR1 SGHTA and CDR2 FQGNSA. With V trimmed by 6 bases and J by 4 bases, 4 bases remained unmatched. This chain's CDR3 is CASRPAGVTGELFF. CDR3 nucleotide sequence: TGTGCCAGCAGACCAGCGGGGGTCACCGGGGAGCTGTTTTTT.

This clone was recorded at least ten times. The chain recombines TRBV7-6 with TRBJ1-3; D is undetermined. Trimming took 2 bases from V and 0 from J, leaving 5 bases between them. Germline loops: CDR1 SGHVS, CDR2 FNYEAQ. This CDR3 has 14 amino acids. CDR3 protein: CASSLSFSGNTIYF. DNA for the CDR3: TGTGCCAGCAGCTTAAGTTTCTCTGGAAACACCATATATTTT.

The genes are TRBV2 and TRBJ1-1; D is possibly TRBD1 (5 bases). Germline CDR1 and CDR2: SNHLY and FYNNEI. V dropped 4 bases and J dropped 0 bases, with 21 bases sitting between them. The CDR3 runs 18 residues. CDR3 sequence: CASSAPFGTELLNTEAFF. The CDR3 DNA follows: TGTGCCAGCAGTGCTCCCTTCGGGACCGAACTTCTGAACACTGAAGCTTTCTTT.

This clone was detected a few times. The V call is TRBV7-9, the J call TRBJ1-1; D is possibly TRBD1 (6 bases). The germline V and J ends were trimmed by 3 bases and 4 bases, with 15 bases remaining between them. Germline V gene sequence: CDR1 SEHNR, CDR2 FQNEAQ (reference sequence). The CDR3 runs 15 residues. DNA of the CDR3: TGTGCCAGCAGCTTTTACAGGGACGGGATCACTGAAGCTTTCTTT. It encodes CASSFYRDGITEAFF. Full variable domain (remainder filled in from reference TRBV7-9 and TRBJ1-1): DTGVSQNPRHKITKRGQNVTFRCDPISEHNRLYWYRQTLGQGPEFLTYFQNEAQLEKSRLLSDRFSAERPKGSFSTLEIQRTEQGDSAMYLCASSFYRDGITEAFFGQGTRLTVV.

The chain has TRBV30 and TRBJ1-6, with D possibly being TRBD1 (6 bases). CDR3 length: 14 residues. Trimming shortened V by 3 bases and J by 7 bases, and 13 bases separated the two germline ends. The germline gives CDR1 GTSNPN, CDR2 SVGIG (reference sequence). The CDR3 spells CAWRFRGANSPLHF. CDR3 coding DNA: TGTGCCTGGAGATTTCGGGGGGCAAATTCACCCCTCCACTTT.

This clone has more than one count but fewer than ten. The CDR3: CSVEDQGAGYGYTF. CDR3 DNA sequence: TGCAGCGTTGAAGATCAAGGGGCCGGCTATGGCTACACCTTC. The chain recombines TRBV29-1 with TRBJ1-2, with D maybe TRBD1 (5 bases). Trimming shortened V by 0 bases and J by 4 bases, and 12 bases separated the two germline ends. The germline CDR1 and CDR2 sequences are SQVTM and ANQGSEA. The CDR3 runs 14 residues.

As concerns this clone: Other DNA variants within this sample encode the same CDR3. V gene TRBV5-1 combines with J gene TRBJ2-3; a possible D gene is TRBD1 (6 bases). From germline, CDR1 is SGHRS and CDR2 YFSETQ. The CDR3 is 14 residues long. V dropped 0 bases and J dropped 3 bases, with 8 bases sitting between them. In DNA form, the CDR3 reads TGCGCCAGCAGCTTGGAACAGGGTACAGATACGCAGTATTTT. This encodes CASSLEQGTDTQYF.

This clone came up a few times. J is TRBJ2-5 and V is TRBV2; possibly TRBD2 for D (6 bases). The ends were cut back, 2 bases at V and 5 bases at J, with 12 bases in the middle. The CDR3 totals 14 residues. CDR1 and CDR2 (germline): SNHLY, FYNNEI. The CDR3 reads CASSERRGAETQYF. The CDR3 bases are TGTGCCAGCAGTGAACGGCGGGGCGCGGAGACCCAGTACTTC.

The rearrangement joins TRBV4-1 to TRBJ2-3; 9 positions agree with TRBD2. Trimming at V came to 0 bases and at J to 1 base, leaving 5 bases not matched to a gene. Germline loops: CDR1 MGHRA, CDR2 YSYEKL. This CDR3 is 17 amino acids long. The CDR3 DNA sequence: TGCGCCAGCAGCCAAGAAGGGACTAGCCGTCGCACAGATACGCAGTATTTT. As protein: CASSQEGTSRRTDTQYF.

This clone was counted only a few times. The chain is built from TRBV7-9 and TRBJ2-3; D might be TRBD2 (6 bases). Germline CDR1 is SEHNR and CDR2 is FQNEAQ (reference sequence). CDR3 length equals 13 residues. This CDR3 is CATRRGATDTQYF. The CDR3 nucleotides read TGTGCGACCCGGCGGGGAGCCACAGATACGCAGTATTTT.

This clone showed up just a few times. This chain links TRBV4-2 with TRBJ1-6; D not certain. V lost 2 bases and J lost 2, with 10 bases in between. This CDR3 comprises 16 residues. Germline CDR1 reads LGHNA; CDR2 reads YNFKEQ. As DNA, the CDR3 is TGTGCCAGCAGCCAAACGATACAGACCTATAATTCACCCCTCCACTTT. Its translation: CASSQTIQTYNSPLHF.

The V call is TRBV21-1, the J call TRBJ2-6; TRBD2, the table's D call, lacks a check against the DNA. TRBV21-1 is assigned pseudogene status. This CDR3 spans 23 amino acids. CDR3 protein: CASSALARENSSYQSSGANVLTF. Here the CDR3 DNA reads TGTGCCAGCAGCGCCCTAGCTCGGGAGAATTCGTCGTACCAAAGCTCTGGGGCCAACGTCCTGACTTTC.

The genes are TRBV5-6 and TRBJ2-7; 7 bases map to TRBD1. Germline CDR1 is SGHDT and CDR2 is YYEEEE. With V trimmed by 2 bases and J by 0 bases, 8 bases remained unmatched. This CDR3 contains 16 residues. The CDR3: CASSFMDRPSSYEQYF. The CDR3 coding sequence is TGTGCCAGCAGCTTCATGGACAGGCCTAGCTCCTACGAGCAGTACTTC.

The gene calls are TRBV5-4 and TRBJ2-5; D might be TRBD2 (6 bases). The CDR3 is 13 amino acids. From germline, CDR1 is SGHNT and CDR2 YYREEE (reference sequence). Trimming stripped 4 bases from V and 0 bases from J, with 7 bases between. The DNA of the CDR3 is TGTGCCAGCAGCGGGACTGACCAAGAGACCCAGTACTTC. This translates into CASSGTDQETQYF.

This clone appeared a few times. This same CDR3 is encoded by further DNA sequences in the sample. The chain couples TRBV13 to TRBJ1-2; D gene unclear. CDR1 is PRHDT and CDR2 is FYEKMQ in the germline V gene (reference sequence). Trimming pared 0 bases from V and 6 bases from J, leaving 5 bases between. The CDR3 runs to 12 residues. The CDR3 bases are TGTGCCAGCAGCTTAGGCGGAGATGGCTACACCTTC. Protein product: CASSLGGDGYTF.

The chain carries TRBV7-9 and TRBJ1-5; D might be TRBD1 (6 bases). In germline, CDR1 is SEHNR, CDR2 FQNEAQ (reference sequence). The CDR3 runs 14 residues. The V and J ends lost 3 bases and 2 bases respectively, with 8 bases between them. DNA of the CDR3: TGTGCCAGCAGCTTTGGGGGGCGCAATCAGCCCCAGCATTTT. Protein sequence: CASSFGGRNQPQHF.

V gene TRBV11-2 combines with J gene TRBJ1-2; tentative D call: TRBD1 (5 bases). The germline V gene encodes CDR1 SGHAT and CDR2 FQNNGV. CDR3 length equals 16 residues. Trimming took 5 bases from V and 1 from J, leaving 17 bases between them. The CDR3 coding sequence is TGTGCCAGCAGCGGTGGGAGGGGCAGCAGTAACTATGGCTACACCTTC. Translated: CASSGGRGSSNYGYTF.

CDR3 residues: CASSMAGTPHEQYF. In DNA form, the CDR3 reads TGCGCCAGCAGCATGGCCGGGACTCCCCACGAGCAGTACTTC. The chain joins TRBV5-1 to TRBJ2-7, with D perhaps matching TRBD2 (6 bases). Per germline, CDR1 SGHRS and CDR2 YFSETQ. CDR3 length: 14 amino acids. Between the trimmed V and J ends, which lost 4 bases and 5 bases, there was a span of 16 bases.

This clone showed up just a few times. The chain joins TRBV3-1 (or the pseudogene TRBV3-2) to TRBJ1-2; D remains ambiguous. From germline, CDR1 is LGHDT and CDR2 YNNKEL (reference sequence). CDR3 length equals 9 residues. V gave up 8 bases and J gave up 13 bases, with 11 bases separating them. CDR3: CASYPACTF. CDR3 DNA: TGTGCCAGCTACCCGGCTTGCACCTTC.

The table lists this clone with a few counts. The chain has TRBV5-1 and TRBJ1-6, with D perhaps matching TRBD1 (5 bases). CDR1 is SGHRS, CDR2 YFSETQ, per germline. V was clipped by 1 base and J by 7 bases, with 21 bases between them. The CDR3 extends over 18 amino acids. The CDR3 here is CASSLISLSGEGNSPLHF. The CDR3 region has the DNA TGCGCCAGCAGCTTGATAAGTCTGTCGGGGGAAGGGAATTCACCCCTCCACTTT.

Comment on this clone: Other DNA sequences within the sample encode an identical CDR3. The chain carries TRBV7-2 and TRBJ2-5, with a tentative D call TRBD2 (7 bases). Germline CDR1 is SGHTA and CDR2 is FQGNSA. The germline V and J ends were trimmed by 0 bases and 4 bases, with 12 bases remaining between them. The CDR3 is 15 residues long. This chain's CDR3 is CASSLASGGGETQYF. The DNA for the CDR3 is TGTGCCAGCAGCTTAGCCTCGGGGGGCGGAGAGACCCAGTACTTC.

The chain combines TRBV27 with TRBJ2-5, with D possibly called TRBD1 or TRBD2 (6 bases each). Deletions cut 8 bases from V and 5 bases from J, with 15 bases between. The germline gives CDR1 MNHEY, CDR2 SMNVEV (reference sequence). The CDR3 has 13 residues. The CDR3, as DNA: TGTGCCAGCGCACACCGGGGGCGGGAGACCCAGTACTTC. It codes for CASAHRGRETQYF.

This clone was seen a handful of times. V is TRBV5-6 and J is TRBJ2-5; possibly TRBD1 for D (6 bases). V shed 0 bases and J shed 3 bases, with 9 bases lying between them. There are 14 residues in the CDR3. Germline V gene sequence: CDR1 SGHDT, CDR2 YYEEEE. CDR3 protein: CASSLVAGEETQYF. As DNA, the CDR3 is TGTGCCAGCAGCTTGGTCGCAGGGGAAGAGACCCAGTACTTC.